A single sample gave rise to the 30 T cell receptor beta chains below, sequenced in a study of breast tumors, draining lymph nodes, adjacent tissues (dated by TCRdb to between 2015 and 2016). The axillary draining lymph nodes of breast cancer patients were the source of the lymph node samples. The method behind the library was multiplex PCR. The sample was run on an Illumina HiSeq 2000. TCRdb handled the public reads itself, with Q25 trimming in fastp and clone calling in MiXCR, and kept productive beta chains. Rows with a matching CDR3 protein are joined into one entry that keeps the most common DNA and genes. The sample profile shows 150,000 to 200,000 distinct CDR3 sequences; 30% to 35% of them were found once. The ten top clones hold over 3.5% of the sample. Sequencing used axillary lymph node tissue. The receptor set was obtained from a female donor with breast cancer. Some clones in this sample may be carry-over from other donors' samples.

About this clonotype itself: This could be a read error, since a much larger clone is one nucleotide away. The rearrangement uses TRBV4-3 and TRBJ1-4; D is undetermined. This CDR3 is 19 amino acids long. V was shortened by 5 bases and J by 10 bases, with 32 bases between the two germline ends. Germline loops: CDR1 LGHNA, CDR2 YSLEER. CDR3 in amino acids: CASSAHGFPNKPIPGKLFF. In DNA, the CDR3 is TGCGCCAGCAGCGCCCACGGGTTCCCCAACAAACCGATCCCCGGAAAACTGTTTTTT.

The table lists this clonotype with many counts. This chain uses TRBV20-1 with TRBJ2-7, with 9 bases matching TRBD2. The ends lost 6 bases at V and 5 bases at J; junction bases unmatched: 8. This CDR3 is 13 amino acids long. Germline CDR1 and CDR2: DFQATT and SNEGSKA (reference sequence). CDR3 DNA: TGCAGTGCAAATAGCGGGAGCCCCCACGAGCAGTACTTC. Amino acids: CSANSGSPHEQYF.

Turning to this clonotype: A read error may produce the germline difference seen at one junction end. This chain joins TRBV2 and TRBJ2-1; tentative D call: TRBD1 (6 bases). Germline lookup yields CDR1 SNHLY and CDR2 FYNNEI. The CDR3 loop spans 15 amino acids. The CDR3 coding sequence is TGTGCCAGCCGGAGTGGACAGAACTCCTATAATGAGCAGTTCTTC. Its protein product is CASRSGQNSYNEQFF.

The rearrangement joins TRBV5-1 to TRBJ1-6; the D gene is possibly TRBD1 (5 bases). The CDR3 runs 15 residues. The germline V gene has CDR1 SGHRS and CDR2 YFSETQ. The V end lost 4 bases, the J end lost 14 bases, and 22 bases lay between the germline ends. CDR3 region: CASSPGEGTEFTLHF. In nucleotides, the CDR3 is TGCGCCAGCAGCCCGGGGGAAGGGACTGAATTCACCCTCCACTTT. Full variable domain (outside the CDR3, taken from reference TRBV5-1 and TRBJ1-6): KAGVTQTPRYLIKTRGQQVTLSCSPISGHRSVSWYQQTPGQGLQFLFEYFSETQRNKGNFPGRFSGRQFSNSRSEMNVSTLELGDSALYLCASSPGEGTEFTLHFGNGTRLTVT.

This clonotype was recorded many times. The V gene is TRBV10-3, the J gene TRBJ2-7, with 7 bases identical to TRBD1. Looked up from germline, CDR1 is ENHRY and CDR2 is SYGVKD. The CDR3 length is 15 residues. J lost 0 bases, V lost 3 bases, and 5 bases had no gene match. This CDR3 reads CAISDSRDSSYEQYF. The CDR3 nucleotides are TGTGCCATCAGTGATTCCCGGGACAGCTCCTACGAGCAGTACTTC.

To note about this clonotype: A much larger clonotype is one base distant, so this may be a read error. CDR3: CANSGRTGSYNEQFF. For the CDR3, the DNA is TGTGCCAACAGCGGACGGACAGGGTCCTACAATGAGCAGTTCTTC. The chain joins TRBV9 to TRBJ2-1, with TRBD1 matching over 8 bases. Germline loops: CDR1 SGDLS, CDR2 YYNGEE. The CDR3 is made up of 15 amino acids.

For the CDR3, the DNA is TGCAGTGCTAGGGTTATGACCCAGTACTTC. This sequence encodes CSARVMTQYF. The V call is TRBV20-1, the J call TRBJ2-5, with no clear D. CDR3 length: 10 residues. V was clipped by 3 bases and J by 7 bases, with 6 bases between them. The germline V gene encodes CDR1 DFQATT and CDR2 SNEGSKA (reference sequence).

This clonotype was detected many times. The chain carries TRBV20-1 and TRBJ1-2; 7 bases are shared with TRBD1. CDR1 and CDR2 from the germline V gene are DFQATT and SNEGSKA (reference sequence). This CDR3 spans 13 amino acids. J gave up 2 bases and V 5 bases, and 5 bases lay outside the gene matches. In DNA form, the CDR3 reads TGCAGTGCTCGACAGGGCCACAACTATGGCTACACCTTC. It specifies CSARQGHNYGYTF.

J is TRBJ1-4 and V is TRBV15; 9 bases agree with TRBD1. Germline CDR1 reads LNHNV; CDR2 reads YYDKDF (reference sequence). CDR3 length equals 15 residues. V shed 0 bases and J 8 bases; nucleotides not matched to a gene: 4. As DNA, the CDR3 is TGTGCCACCAGCAGAGAAGGGACAGGGAACGAAAAACTGTTTTTT. Its protein is CATSREGTGNEKLFF.

This clonotype appeared once. At one end, the junction sequence differs from germline, possibly due to a read error. The chain is built from TRBV7-9 and TRBJ1-2; 7 bases are shared with TRBD1. Germline lookup yields CDR1 SEHNR and CDR2 FQNEAQ (reference sequence). The CDR3 sequence is 15 residues long. The CDR3 DNA reads as TGTGCCAGCAGCCAAGACGGGACAGCGTTCTATGGCTACCCCTTC. Translating it yields CASSQDGTAFYGYPF.

In this sample, this clonotype turned up many times. V and J are TRBV29-1 and TRBJ2-2, with 8 bases matching TRBD1. V lost 5 bases to trimming and J lost 1 base; unmatched junction nucleotides: 3. The CDR3 is made up of 14 amino acids. The germline V gene has CDR1 SQVTM and CDR2 ANQGSEA. In DNA form, the CDR3 reads TGCAGCGTTACTGACAGGGGGAACACCGGGGAGCTGTTTTTT. It specifies CSVTDRGNTGELFF.

This clonotype was counted many times. V is TRBV6-1 and J is TRBJ2-3; D is perhaps TRBD2 (5 bases). The CDR3 is made up of 16 amino acids. The V end was cut by 6 bases, the J end by 0 bases, with 16 bases between. CDR1 is MNHNS, CDR2 SASEGT, per germline. This CDR3 is CASRSPRGRSTDTQYF. The CDR3 region has the DNA TGTGCCAGCAGGTCCCCCCGAGGGAGAAGCACAGATACGCAGTATTTT.

The J gene is TRBJ2-4, the V gene TRBV12-3 or TRBV12-4; 10 bases align to TRBD2. The length of the CDR3 is 16 residues. V was pared by 5 bases and J by 2 bases, with 6 bases of the junction left unmatched. The CDR3 DNA sequence: TGTGCCAGCAGTCCGGGACTAGCGAGCACCAAAAACATTCAGTACTTC. This translates into CASSPGLASTKNIQYF.

This clonotype was counted at least ten times. The chain couples TRBV5-1 to TRBJ2-3; TRBD2 matches 9 bases. The V gene end was trimmed by 5 bases and the J gene end by 2 bases; junction bases not matched to a gene: 9. CDR1 is SGHRS and CDR2 is YFSETQ in the germline V gene. The CDR3 length is 16 residues. The CDR3 loop reads CASRMLAGKTTDTQYF. CDR3 coding DNA: TGCGCCAGCAGGATGCTAGCGGGGAAAACCACAGATACGCAGTATTTT.

This clonotype was detected ten times or more. The V call is TRBV5-8, the J call TRBJ1-3; D is unclear. There are 13 residues in the CDR3. Trimming cost V 10 bases and J 0 bases, with 11 bases left between them. The germline V gene has CDR1 SGHTS and CDR2 YDEGEE. For the CDR3, the DNA is TGTGCCGGCCTTTTTAACTCTGGAAACACCATATATTTT. This sequence encodes CAGLFNSGNTIYF.

This clonotype appeared a single time. The chain has TRBV29-1 and TRBJ2-3; D is unresolved. The V end was cut by 1 base, the J end by 6 bases, with 14 bases between. The germline gives CDR1 SQVTM, CDR2 ANQGSEA. The CDR3 has 14 residues. CDR3 nucleotide sequence: TGCAGCGTTGAAGGAGGAATGGACGGGGATACGCAGTATTTT. This translates into CSVEGGMDGDTQYF.

Of note for this clonotype: A read error may explain this, as a much larger clone is one base away. CDR3 in DNA: TGTGCCAGCAGCTCCAACAGGGACAATGAGCAGTACTTC. Protein product: CASSSNRDNEQYF. The chain links TRBV10-1 to TRBJ2-5; a weak D match, TRBD1 (6 bases). The CDR3 consists of 13 residues. CDR1 and CDR2 from the germline V gene are WNHNN and SYGVQD (reference sequence).

This clonotype was recorded many times. The chain recombines TRBV6-1 with TRBJ2-2; D may be TRBD1 (6 bases). The CDR3 spans 18 residues. V lost 4 bases and J 6 bases, leaving 24 bases between the germline ends. CDR1 MNHNS and CDR2 SASEGT come from the germline V gene. The CDR3, as DNA: TGTGCCAGCAGTGCGGGGCACAGGGTCAGAGGAGTAGCCGGGGAGCTGTTTTTT. As protein: CASSAGHRVRGVAGELFF.

About this clonotype itself: A read error may explain this, as a much larger clone is one base away. The chain uses TRBV11-3 and TRBJ2-3; D is perhaps TRBD2 (5 bases). Per germline, CDR1 SGHNT and CDR2 YENEEA. This CDR3 has 14 residues. Trimming cost V 1 base and J 6 bases, with 11 bases left between them. The chain's CDR3 is CASSLGAGSDTQYF. CDR3 bases: TGTGCCAGCAGCTTAGGCGCGGGTTCGGATACGCAGTATTTT.

Comments on this clonotype: Compared with germline, one end of the junction differs, possibly owing to a read error. The chain recombines TRBV2 with TRBJ1-5; D perhaps matches TRBD1 (6 bases). Germline CDR1 and CDR2: SNHLY and FYNNEI. The CDR3 has 15 residues. CDR3 nucleotides: TGTGCCAGCAGCCAGGACAGCGGAATTAATCAGCCCCAGCACTTT. Its translation: CASSQDSGINQPQHF.

This clonotype was seen at least ten times. J is TRBJ2-3 and V is TRBV7-9; 7 bases map to TRBD2. Germline-derived CDR1 and CDR2 are SEHNR and FQNEAQ (reference sequence). V lost 0 bases and J lost 1; bases outside the gene matches: 7. The CDR3 has 17 amino acids. CDR3 in DNA: TGTGCCAGCAGCTTAGCGCTTACGGGGGGTGGCACAGATACGCAGTATTTT. Translating it yields CASSLALTGGGTDTQYF.

This clonotype was seen many times. The chain recombines TRBV7-9 with TRBJ1-2; no definite D call. This CDR3 is 13 amino acids long. Germline V gene lookup returns CDR1 SEHNR and CDR2 FQNEAQ (reference sequence). The germline V and J ends were trimmed by 10 bases and 2 bases, with 14 bases remaining between them. In nucleotides, the CDR3 is TGTGCCATTGGCCCTTTCCAGAACTATGGCTACACCTTC. As protein: CAIGPFQNYGYTF.

This clonotype was counted a few times. This rearrangement joins TRBV15 to TRBJ1-1; D is undetermined. Germline-derived CDR1 and CDR2 are LNHNV and YYDKDF (reference sequence). This CDR3 has 14 residues. Trimming stripped 1 base from V and 1 base from J, with 7 bases between. The CDR3 region is CATSRVVRNTEAFF. The CDR3 DNA reads as TGTGCCACCAGCAGAGTCGTTAGGAACACTGAAGCTTTCTTT.

This clonotype appeared once. The rearrangement links TRBV29-1 to TRBJ1-5; possibly TRBD1 for D (5 bases). Looked up from germline, CDR1 is SQVTM and CDR2 is ANQGSEA. CDR3 length equals 14 residues. The V gene lost 3 bases and the J gene lost 8 bases, with 17 bases spanning the gap. The CDR3 bases are TGCAGCGTTGACCGGGGCGACACGGGTGAGCCCCAGCATTTT. It specifies CSVDRGDTGEPQHF. The full variable domain, completed using reference TRBV29-1 and TRBJ1-5, is SAVISQKPSRDICQRGTSLTIQCQVDSQVTMMFWYRQQPGQSLTLIATANQGSEATYESGFVIDKFPISRPNLTFSTLTVSNMSPEDSSIYLCSVDRGDTGEPQHFGDGTRLSIL.

This clonotype appeared many times. The rearrangement joins TRBV7-9 to TRBJ1-2; D is perhaps TRBD1 (6 bases). This CDR3 is built from 14 residues. Trimming stripped 5 bases from V and 4 bases from J, with 14 bases between. Germline loops: CDR1 SEHNR, CDR2 FQNEAQ (reference sequence). In nucleotides, the CDR3 is TGTGCCAGCAGCCCCACGACGGACAGCTATGGCTACACCTTC. It codes for CASSPTTDSYGYTF.

The chain employs TRBV20-1 and TRBJ2-5; 13 bases align to TRBD2. The CDR3 has 18 residues. With V trimmed by 6 bases and J by 5 bases, 18 bases remained unmatched. Per germline, CDR1 DFQATT and CDR2 SNEGSKA (reference sequence). CDR3 protein: CSASRHTSGGAIWETQYF. CDR3 coding DNA: TGCAGTGCCAGCAGACATACTAGCGGGGGGGCGATTTGGGAGACCCAGTACTTC.

This clonotype turned up a few times. A much more abundant neighbour one base away suggests this may be a read error. The CDR3 DNA reads TGTGCCAGCAGCGTAGGGACTAGCGGGAGGGCCGTGGCGACCCAGTACTTC. Translation: CASSVGTSGRAVATQYF. The chain carries TRBV9 and TRBJ2-5; 15 bases match TRBD2. The trim removed 0 bases at V and 7 bases at J, leaving 7 bases unmatched. CDR3 length equals 17 residues. Germline loops: CDR1 SGDLS, CDR2 YYNGEE.

A note on this clonotype: Since a much larger clone is just one base distant, this may be a read error. The gene calls are TRBV12-3 or TRBV12-4 and TRBJ2-2; the match to TRBD2 covers 8 bases. This CDR3 contains 13 residues. Here the CDR3 DNA reads TGTGCCGGCAGTTTAGCGGGGCCCGGGGAGCTGTTTTTT. Translation: CAGSLAGPGELFF.

This clonotype was counted at least ten times. The genes are TRBV25-1 and TRBJ2-5; D is ambiguous. This CDR3 region has 14 residues. V lost 4 bases and J 2 bases, leaving 11 bases between the germline ends. Germline V gene sequence: CDR1 MGHDK, CDR2 SYGVNS. The CDR3 DNA reads TGTGCCAGCAGTGTCATCGATACTCAAGAGACCCAGTACTTC. Translation: CASSVIDTQETQYF.

As for this clonotype: With a much larger clone just one base away, this may be a read error. The V and J genes are TRBV12-3 or TRBV12-4 and TRBJ1-5; no firm D call. The ends were cut back, 3 bases at V and 4 bases at J, with 10 bases in the middle. The CDR3 is made up of 14 amino acids. CDR3 sequence: CASSFGLVNQPQHF. In nucleotides, the CDR3 is TGTGCCAGCAGTTTCGGACTGGTTAATCAGCCCCAGCATTTT.